What follows describes a single T cell receptor beta chain. These data belong to a study of shared clonotypes between healthy human individuals. The deep-level immunoSEQ assay was used. The protocol was immunoSEQ multiplex PCR, while the TCRdb copy is restricted to in-frame clones and leaves out a portion. The sample carries about 2,500,000 clones, just over 90% recorded once. The ends lost 5 bases at V and 7 bases at J; junction bases unmatched: 8. The CDR3 sequence is 15 residues long. Germline V gene sequence: CDR1 GTSNPN, CDR2 SVGIG (reference sequence). The sample comprised naive CD4+ T cells sorted from blood. Noted subset: CD45RA+ positively selected. V and J are TRBV30 and TRBJ1-4, with TRBD1 matching 12 bases. This receptor was identified in a man younger than 30 in good health. CDR3 sequence reads: CAWDGTGGRAEKLFF. The CDR3 coding sequence is TGTGCCTGGGACGGGACAGGGGGCAGGGCTGAAAAACTGTTTTTT.